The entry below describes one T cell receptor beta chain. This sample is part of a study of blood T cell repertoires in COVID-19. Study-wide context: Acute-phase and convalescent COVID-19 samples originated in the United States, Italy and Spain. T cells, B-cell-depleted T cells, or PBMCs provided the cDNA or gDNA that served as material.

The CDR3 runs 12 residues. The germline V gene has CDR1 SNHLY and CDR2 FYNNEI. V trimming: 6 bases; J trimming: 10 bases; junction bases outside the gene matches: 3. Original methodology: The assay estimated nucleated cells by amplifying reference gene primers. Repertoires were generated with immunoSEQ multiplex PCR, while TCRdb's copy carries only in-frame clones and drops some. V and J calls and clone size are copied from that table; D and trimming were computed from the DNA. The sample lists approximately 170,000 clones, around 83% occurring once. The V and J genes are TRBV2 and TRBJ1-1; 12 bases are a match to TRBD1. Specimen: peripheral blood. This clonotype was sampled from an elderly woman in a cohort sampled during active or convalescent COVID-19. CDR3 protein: CASRGQGAAAFF. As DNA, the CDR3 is TGTGCCAGCAGGGGACAGGGGGCGGCAGCTTTCTTT.